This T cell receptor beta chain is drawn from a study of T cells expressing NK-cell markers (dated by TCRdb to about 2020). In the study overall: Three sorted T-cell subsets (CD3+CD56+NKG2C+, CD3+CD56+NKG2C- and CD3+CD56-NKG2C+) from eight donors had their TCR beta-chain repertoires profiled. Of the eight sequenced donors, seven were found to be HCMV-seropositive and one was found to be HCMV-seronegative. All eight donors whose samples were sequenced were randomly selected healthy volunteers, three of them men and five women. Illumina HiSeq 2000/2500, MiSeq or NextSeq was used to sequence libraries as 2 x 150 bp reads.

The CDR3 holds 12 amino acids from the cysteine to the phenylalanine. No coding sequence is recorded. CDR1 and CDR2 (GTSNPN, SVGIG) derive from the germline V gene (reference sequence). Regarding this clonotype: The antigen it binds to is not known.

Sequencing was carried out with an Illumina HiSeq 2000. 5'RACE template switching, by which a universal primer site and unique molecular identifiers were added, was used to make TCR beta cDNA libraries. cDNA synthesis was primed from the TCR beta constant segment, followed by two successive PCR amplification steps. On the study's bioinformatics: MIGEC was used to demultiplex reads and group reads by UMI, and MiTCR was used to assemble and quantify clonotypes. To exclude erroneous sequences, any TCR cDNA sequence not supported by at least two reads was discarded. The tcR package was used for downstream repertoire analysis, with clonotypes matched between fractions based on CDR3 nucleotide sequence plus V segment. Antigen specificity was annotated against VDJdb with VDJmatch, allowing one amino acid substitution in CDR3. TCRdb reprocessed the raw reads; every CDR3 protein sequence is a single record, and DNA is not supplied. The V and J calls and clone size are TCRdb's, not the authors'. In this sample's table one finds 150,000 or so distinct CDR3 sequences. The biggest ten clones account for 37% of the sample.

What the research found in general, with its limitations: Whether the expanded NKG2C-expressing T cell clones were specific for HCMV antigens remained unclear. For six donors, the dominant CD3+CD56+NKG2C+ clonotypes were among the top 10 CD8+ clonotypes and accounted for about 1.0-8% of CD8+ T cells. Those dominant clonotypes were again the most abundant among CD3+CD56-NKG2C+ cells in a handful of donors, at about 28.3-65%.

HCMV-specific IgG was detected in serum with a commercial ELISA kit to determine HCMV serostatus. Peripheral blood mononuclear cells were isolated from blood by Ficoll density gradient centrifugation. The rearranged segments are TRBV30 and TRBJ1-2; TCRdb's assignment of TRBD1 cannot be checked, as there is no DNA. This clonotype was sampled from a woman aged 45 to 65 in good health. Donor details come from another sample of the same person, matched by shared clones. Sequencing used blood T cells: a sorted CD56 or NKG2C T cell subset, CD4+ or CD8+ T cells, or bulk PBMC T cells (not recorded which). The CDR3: CAWRALARGYTF.